The clone carrying this T cell receptor (beta chain) was seen once. This sample was included in a study of OX40 agonist ivuxolimab in advanced cancers. Looked up from germline, CDR1 is SGDLS and CDR2 is YYNGEE. The CDR3 has 13 residues. V was cut by 3 bases and J by 3 bases, with 7 bases left in between. Assay used: immunoSEQ multiplex PCR; TCRdb lists only in-frame clones, some missing. The table has about 43,000 clones, roughly 91% seen once. Systemic immunosuppression or autoimmune disease history was grounds to exclude patients. This sequence joins TRBV9 and TRBJ2-1; D unresolved. This sequence originates from an adult with an advanced solid tumor such as melanoma, head and neck, liver or kidney cancer. The material was CD4+ or CD8+ T cells sorted from blood, obtained in a trial of the OX40 agonist ivuxolimab. This CDR3 reads CASSGGSYNEQFF. The CDR3 region has the DNA TGTGCCAGCAGCGGGGGTAGCTACAATGAGCAGTTCTTC.